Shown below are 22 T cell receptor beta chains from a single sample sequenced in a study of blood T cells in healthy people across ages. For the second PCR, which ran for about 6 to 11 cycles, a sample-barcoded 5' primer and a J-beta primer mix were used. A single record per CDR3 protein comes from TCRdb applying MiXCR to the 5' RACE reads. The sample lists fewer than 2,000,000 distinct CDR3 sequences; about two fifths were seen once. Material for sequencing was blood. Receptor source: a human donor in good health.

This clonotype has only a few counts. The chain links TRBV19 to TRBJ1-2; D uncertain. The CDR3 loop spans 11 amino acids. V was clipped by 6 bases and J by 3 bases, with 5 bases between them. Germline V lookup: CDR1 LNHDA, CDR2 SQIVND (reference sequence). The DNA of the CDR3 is TGTGCCAGTAGCCAGTACTATGGCTACACCTTC. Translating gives CASSQYYGYTF.

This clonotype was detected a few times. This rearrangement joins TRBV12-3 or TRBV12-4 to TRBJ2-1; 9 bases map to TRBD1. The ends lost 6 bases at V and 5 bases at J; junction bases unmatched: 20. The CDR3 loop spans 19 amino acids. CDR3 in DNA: TGTGCCAGCAGCCCCGACAGCCGGCTTTCACAGGGGGCCCACAATGAGCAGTTCTTC. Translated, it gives CASSPDSRLSQGAHNEQFF.

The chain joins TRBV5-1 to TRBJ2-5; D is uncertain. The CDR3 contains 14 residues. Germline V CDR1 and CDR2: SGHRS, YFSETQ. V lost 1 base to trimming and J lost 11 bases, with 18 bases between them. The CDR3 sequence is CASSLSGLTYGQYF. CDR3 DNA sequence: TGCGCCAGCAGCTTGAGTGGGCTGACCTACGGGCAGTACTTC.

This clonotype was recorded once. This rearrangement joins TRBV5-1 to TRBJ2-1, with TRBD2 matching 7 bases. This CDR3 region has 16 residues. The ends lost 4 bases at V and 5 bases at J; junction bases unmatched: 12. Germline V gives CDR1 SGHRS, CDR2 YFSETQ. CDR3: CASSPRMGGRNNEQFF. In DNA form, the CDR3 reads TGCGCCAGCAGCCCGCGAATGGGAGGGAGGAACAATGAGCAGTTCTTC.

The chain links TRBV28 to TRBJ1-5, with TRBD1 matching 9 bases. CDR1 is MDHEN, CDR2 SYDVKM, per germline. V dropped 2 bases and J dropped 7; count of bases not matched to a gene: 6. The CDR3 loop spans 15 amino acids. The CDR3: CASSLPLDRGQPQHF. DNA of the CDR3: TGTGCCAGCAGTTTACCACTGGACAGGGGACAGCCCCAGCATTTT. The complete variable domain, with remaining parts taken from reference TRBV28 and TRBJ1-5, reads DVKVTQSSRYLVKRTGEKVFLECVQDMDHENMFWYRQDPGLGLRLIYFSYDVKMKEKGDIPEGYSVSREKKERFSLILESASTNQTSMYLCASSLPLDRGQPQHFGDGTRLSIL.

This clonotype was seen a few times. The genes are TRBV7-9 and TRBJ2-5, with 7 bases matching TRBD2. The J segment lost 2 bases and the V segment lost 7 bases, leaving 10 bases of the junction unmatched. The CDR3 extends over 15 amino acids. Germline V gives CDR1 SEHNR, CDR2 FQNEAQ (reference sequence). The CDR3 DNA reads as TGTGCCAGCACCACGATGCGGGGGAATCAAGAGACCCAGTACTTC. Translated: CASTTMRGNQETQYF.

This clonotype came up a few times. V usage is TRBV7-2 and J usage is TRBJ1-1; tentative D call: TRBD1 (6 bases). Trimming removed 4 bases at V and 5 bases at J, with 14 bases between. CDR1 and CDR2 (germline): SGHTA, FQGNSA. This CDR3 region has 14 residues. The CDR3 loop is CASSSRGSRTEAFF. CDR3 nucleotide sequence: TGTGCCAGCAGCTCCAGGGGTTCGAGGACTGAAGCTTTCTTT.

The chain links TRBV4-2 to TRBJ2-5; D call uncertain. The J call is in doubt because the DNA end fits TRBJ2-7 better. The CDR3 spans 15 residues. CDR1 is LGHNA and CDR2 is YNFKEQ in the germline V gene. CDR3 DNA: TGTGCCAGCAGCCACCTAAGTGGCAGTCTCTACGAGCAGTACTTC. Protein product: CASSHLSGSLYEQYF.

CDR3 protein: CSVKFGQETQYF. For the CDR3, the DNA is TGCAGCGTGAAGTTTGGACAAGAGACCCAGTACTTC. V and J are TRBV29-1 and TRBJ2-5; no clear D. The CDR3 runs 12 residues. Trimming stripped 6 bases from V and 2 bases from J, with 10 bases between. Germline CDR1 SQVTM, CDR2 ANQGSEA.

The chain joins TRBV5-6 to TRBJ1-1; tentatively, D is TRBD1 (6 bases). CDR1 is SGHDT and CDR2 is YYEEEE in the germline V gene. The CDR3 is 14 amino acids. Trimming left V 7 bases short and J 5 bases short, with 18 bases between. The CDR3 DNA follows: TGTGCCAGCCGCGGGCAGGGGAAGAGGACTGAAGCTTTCTTT. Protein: CASRGQGKRTEAFF.

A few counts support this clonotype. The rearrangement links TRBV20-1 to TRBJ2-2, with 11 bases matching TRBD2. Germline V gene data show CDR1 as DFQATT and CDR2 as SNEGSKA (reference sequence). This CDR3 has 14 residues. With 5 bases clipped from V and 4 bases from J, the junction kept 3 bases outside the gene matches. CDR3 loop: CSARLAGGTGELFF. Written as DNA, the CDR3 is TGCAGTGCTCGTCTAGCGGGGGGCACCGGGGAGCTGTTTTTT.

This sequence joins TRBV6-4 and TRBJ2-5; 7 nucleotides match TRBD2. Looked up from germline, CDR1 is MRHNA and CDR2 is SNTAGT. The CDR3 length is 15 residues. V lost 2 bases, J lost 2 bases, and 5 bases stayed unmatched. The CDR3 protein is CASSDARETQETQYF. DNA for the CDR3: TGTGCCAGCAGTGACGCGCGGGAGACACAAGAGACCCAGTACTTC.

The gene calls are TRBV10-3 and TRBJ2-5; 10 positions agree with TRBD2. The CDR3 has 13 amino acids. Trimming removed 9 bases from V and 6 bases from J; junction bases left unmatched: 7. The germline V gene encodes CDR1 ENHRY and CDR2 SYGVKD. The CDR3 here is CAISGGAGKTQYF. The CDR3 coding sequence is TGTGCCATAAGCGGGGGGGCCGGAAAGACCCAGTACTTC.

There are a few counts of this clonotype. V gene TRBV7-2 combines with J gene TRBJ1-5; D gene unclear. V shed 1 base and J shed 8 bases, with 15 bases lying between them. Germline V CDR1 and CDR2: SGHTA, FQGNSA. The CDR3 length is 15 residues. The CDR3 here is CASSLVGPVVKPQHF. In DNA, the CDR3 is TGTGCCAGCAGCTTAGTCGGACCCGTTGTTAAGCCCCAGCATTTT. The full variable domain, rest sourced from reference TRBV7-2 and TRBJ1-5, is GAGVSQSPSNKVTEKGKDVELRCDPISGHTALYWYRQSLGQGLEFLIYFQGNSAPDKSGLPSDRFSAERTGGSVSTLTIQRTQQEDSAVYLCASSLVGPVVKPQHFGDGTRLSIL.

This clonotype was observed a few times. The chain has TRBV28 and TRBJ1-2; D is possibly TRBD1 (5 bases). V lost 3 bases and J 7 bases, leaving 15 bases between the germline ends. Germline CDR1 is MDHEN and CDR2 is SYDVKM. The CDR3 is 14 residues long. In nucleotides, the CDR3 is TGTGCCAGCAGTTTCTGGGGGGATGGAGGTGGCTACACCTTC. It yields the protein CASSFWGDGGGYTF.

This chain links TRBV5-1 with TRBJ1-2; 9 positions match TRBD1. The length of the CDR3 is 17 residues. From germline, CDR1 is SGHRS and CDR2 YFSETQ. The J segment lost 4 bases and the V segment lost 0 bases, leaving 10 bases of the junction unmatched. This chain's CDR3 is CASSLADGTGYGYGYTF. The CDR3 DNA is TGCGCCAGCAGCTTGGCGGACGGGACAGGGTACGGCTATGGCTACACCTTC.

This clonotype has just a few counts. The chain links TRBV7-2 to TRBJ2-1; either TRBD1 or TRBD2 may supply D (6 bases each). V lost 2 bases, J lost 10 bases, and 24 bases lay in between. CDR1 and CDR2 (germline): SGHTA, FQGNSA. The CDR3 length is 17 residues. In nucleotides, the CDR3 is TGTGCCAGCAGCTTACAAGGGGGACATGGGACTTTTCGGGAGCAGTTCTTC. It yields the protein CASSLQGGHGTFREQFF. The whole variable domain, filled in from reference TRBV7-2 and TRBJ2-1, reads GAGVSQSPSNKVTEKGKDVELRCDPISGHTALYWYRQSLGQGLEFLIYFQGNSAPDKSGLPSDRFSAERTGGSVSTLTIQRTQQEDSAVYLCASSLQGGHGTFREQFFGPGTRLTVL.

The CDR3 loop reads CASSSQGDIEPQHF. In DNA form, the CDR3 reads TGTGCCAGCAGCTCACAGGGGGACATTGAGCCCCAGCATTTT. The rearrangement uses TRBV5-5 and TRBJ1-5, with TRBD1 matching 8 bases. Germline CDR1 reads SGHKS; CDR2 reads YYEKEE (reference sequence). The CDR3 is 14 amino acids. The J segment lost 8 bases and the V segment lost 3 bases, leaving 7 bases of the junction unmatched. The full variable domain, its missing parts supplied by reference TRBV5-5 and TRBJ1-5, is DAGVTQSPTHLIKTRGQQVTLRCSPISGHKSVSWYQQVLGQGPQFIFQYYEKEERGRGNFPDRFSARQFPNYSSELNVNALLLGDSALYLCASSSQGDIEPQHFGDGTRLSIL.

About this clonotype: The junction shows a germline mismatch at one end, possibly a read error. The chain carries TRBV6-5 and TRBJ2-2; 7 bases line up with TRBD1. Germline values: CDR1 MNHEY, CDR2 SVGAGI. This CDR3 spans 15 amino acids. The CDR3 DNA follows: TGTGCCAGCAGTCACAGGGGACCGAACACCGAGGAGCTGTTTTTT. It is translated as CASSHRGPNTEELFF.

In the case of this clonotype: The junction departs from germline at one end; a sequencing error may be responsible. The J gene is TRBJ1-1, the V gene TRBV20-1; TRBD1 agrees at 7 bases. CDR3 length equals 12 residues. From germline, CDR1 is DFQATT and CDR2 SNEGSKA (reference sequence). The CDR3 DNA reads TGCAGGGCTAGATCAGGGGGCACTGAAGCTTTCTTT. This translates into CRARSGGTEAFF.

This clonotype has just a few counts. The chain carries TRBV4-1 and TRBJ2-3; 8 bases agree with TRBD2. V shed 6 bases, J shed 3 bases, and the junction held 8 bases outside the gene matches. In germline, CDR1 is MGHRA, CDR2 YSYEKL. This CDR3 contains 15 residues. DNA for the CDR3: TGCGCCAGCAGTACTAGCGGTTCTATGACAGATACGCAGTATTTT. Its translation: CASSTSGSMTDTQYF.

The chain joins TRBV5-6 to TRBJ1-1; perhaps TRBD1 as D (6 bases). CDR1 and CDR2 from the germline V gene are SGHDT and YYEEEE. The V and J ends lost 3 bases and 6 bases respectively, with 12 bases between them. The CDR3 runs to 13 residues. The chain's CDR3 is CASSWGQTAEAFF. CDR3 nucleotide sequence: TGTGCCAGCAGCTGGGGACAAACTGCTGAAGCTTTCTTT.